This T cell receptor beta chain appears in the sequencing data of a study of identical twins. TCRdb reprocessed the 5' RACE reads via MiXCR and lists one record per CDR3 protein. The sample carries 1.5 million to 2 million distinct CDR3 sequences, under 35% recorded once. This clonotype turned up a few times. Antigen: not known. Germline assignment: CDR1 SNHLY and CDR2 FYNNEI. V gave up 8 bases and J gave up 4 bases; unmatched junction bases: 5. The CDR3 is 14 amino acids. General study results and limits: Beta clonotypes that were abundant in cord blood contained fewer insertions, a pattern absent from memory repertoires. Beta out-of-frame sequences showed weaker excess sharing between twins.

Specimen: cord blood. This clonotype was sampled from a newborn girl in good health. The chain is built from TRBV2 and TRBJ2-1, with 10 bases matching TRBD2. In DNA, the CDR3 is TGTGCCAGCGTAGGACTAGCGGCATACAATGAGCAGTTCTTC. This translates into CASVGLAAYNEQFF.